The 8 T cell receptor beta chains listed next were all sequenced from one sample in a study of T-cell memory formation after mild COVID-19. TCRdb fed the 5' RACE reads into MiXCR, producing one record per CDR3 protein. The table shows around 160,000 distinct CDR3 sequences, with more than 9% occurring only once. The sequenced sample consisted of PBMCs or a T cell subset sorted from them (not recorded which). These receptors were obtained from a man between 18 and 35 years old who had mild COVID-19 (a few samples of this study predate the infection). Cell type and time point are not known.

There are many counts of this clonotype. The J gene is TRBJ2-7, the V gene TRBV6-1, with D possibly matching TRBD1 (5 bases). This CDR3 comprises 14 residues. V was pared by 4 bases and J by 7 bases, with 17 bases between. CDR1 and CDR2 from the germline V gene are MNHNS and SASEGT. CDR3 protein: CASSVDSALSEQYV. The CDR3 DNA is TGTGCCAGCAGTGTTGACAGTGCCCTGAGTGAGCAGTACGTC.

CDR3 DNA: TGCAGTGGAGGGGGGAGTGAGACCCAGTACTTC. It encodes CSGGGSETQYF. The chain joins TRBV20-1 to TRBJ2-5, with D possibly called TRBD1 or TRBD2 (6 bases each). There are 11 residues in the CDR3. The V and J ends lost 7 bases and 5 bases respectively, with 11 bases between them. Looked up from germline, CDR1 is DFQATT and CDR2 is SNEGSKA (reference sequence).

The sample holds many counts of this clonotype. The CDR3 DNA sequence: TGCAGTGCTAGAGATCCAGGGCTGGAGACCCAGTACTTC. Translated: CSARDPGLETQYF. The V and J genes are TRBV20-1 and TRBJ2-5; possibly TRBD1 for D (5 bases). Trimming took 0 bases from V and 5 from J, leaving 10 bases between them. CDR3 size: 13 residues. Per the germline V gene, CDR1 is DFQATT and CDR2 is SNEGSKA (reference sequence).

This CDR3 reads CASSLEQGLTEAFF. DNA of the CDR3: TGTGCCAGCAGCTTAGAGCAGGGGCTCACTGAAGCTTTCTTT. V gene TRBV11-2 combines with J gene TRBJ1-1; D perhaps matches TRBD1 (6 bases). V lost 0 bases to trimming and J lost 4 bases, with 9 bases between them. CDR1 and CDR2 from the germline V gene are SGHAT and FQNNGV. CDR3 length equals 14 residues. The whole variable domain, filled in from reference TRBV11-2 and TRBJ1-1, reads EAGVAQSPRYKIIEKRQSVAFWCNPISGHATLYWYQQILGQGPKLLIQFQNNGVVDDSQLPKDRFSAERLKGVDSTLKIQPAKLEDSAVYLCASSLEQGLTEAFFGQGTRLTVV.

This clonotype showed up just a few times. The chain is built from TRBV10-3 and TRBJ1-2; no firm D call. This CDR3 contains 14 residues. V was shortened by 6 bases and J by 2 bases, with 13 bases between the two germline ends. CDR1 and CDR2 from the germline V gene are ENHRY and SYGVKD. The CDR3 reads CAIRPTRQNYGYTF. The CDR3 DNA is TGTGCCATCAGGCCTACCCGACAAAACTATGGCTACACCTTC.

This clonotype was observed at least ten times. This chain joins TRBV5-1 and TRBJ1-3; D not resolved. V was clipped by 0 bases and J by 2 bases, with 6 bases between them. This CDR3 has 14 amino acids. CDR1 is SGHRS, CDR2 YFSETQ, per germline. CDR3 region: CASSLVGPGNTIYF. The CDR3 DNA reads TGCGCCAGCAGCTTGGTTGGCCCTGGAAACACCATATATTTT.

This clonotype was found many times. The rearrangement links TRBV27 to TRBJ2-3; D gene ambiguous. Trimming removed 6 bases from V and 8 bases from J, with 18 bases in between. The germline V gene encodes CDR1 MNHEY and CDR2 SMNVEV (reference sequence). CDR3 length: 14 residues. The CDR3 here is CASRINPLASTQYF. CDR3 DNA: TGTGCCAGCAGAATAAACCCCTTGGCGTCTACGCAGTATTTT.

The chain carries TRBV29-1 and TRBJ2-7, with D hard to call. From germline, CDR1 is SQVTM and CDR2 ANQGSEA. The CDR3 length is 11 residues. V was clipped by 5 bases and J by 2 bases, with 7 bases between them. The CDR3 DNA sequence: TGCAGCGTTTCGTGGGCCTACGAGCAGTACTTC. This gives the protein CSVSWAYEQYF.